Below, 17 T cell receptor beta chains from the same sample are listed, as sequenced in a study of cytomegalovirus exposure and HLA in healthy donors. This PCR relied on a set of 60 Vbeta primers and 13 Jbeta primers. Method: immunoSEQ multiplex PCR; TCRdb's copy keeps in-frame clones and lacks some. The sample lists some 110,000 clones; around 84% were seen once. Sequences were obtained from PBMCs. The source is a man aged 25 to 40 in good health and CMV-seropositive.

V is TRBV5-4 and J is TRBJ2-1; 11 bases align to TRBD1. Germline-derived CDR1 and CDR2 are SGHNT and YYREEE (reference sequence). V gave up 4 bases and J gave up 3 bases; unmatched junction bases: 6. This CDR3 has 16 amino acids. The DNA of the CDR3 is TGTGCCAGCAGCGGCGGGACAGGGGGGTTCTACAATGAGCAGTTCTTC. This encodes CASSGGTGGFYNEQFF.

J is TRBJ2-1 and V is TRBV15; 14 bases map to TRBD2. The CDR3 loop spans 16 amino acids. V was pared by 1 base and J by 10 bases, with 6 bases of the junction left unmatched. Per the germline V gene, CDR1 is LNHNV and CDR2 is YYDKDF (reference sequence). CDR3 DNA: TGTGCCACCAGCAGAGGGGGACTAGCGGGAGCATGGGAGCAGTTCTTC. Protein: CATSRGGLAGAWEQFF.

The rearrangement joins TRBV5-1 to TRBJ2-2; 12 nucleotides match TRBD2. The CDR3 contains 16 residues. Germline CDR1 and CDR2: SGHRS and YFSETQ. Trimming took 4 bases from V and 5 from J; bases not matched to a gene: 6. CDR3 in DNA: TGCGCCAGCAGCAGCAGACTAGCGGGAGTTACCGGGGAGCTGTTTTTT. The encoded protein is CASSSRLAGVTGELFF.

A few counts support this clone. The J gene is TRBJ2-5, the V gene TRBV4-2; 8 bases map to TRBD2. The CDR3 sequence is 16 residues long. V was pared by 4 bases and J by 7 bases, with 14 bases of the junction left unmatched. Per the germline V gene, CDR1 is LGHNA and CDR2 is YNFKEQ. The CDR3 spells CASSPGGGRGAGTQYF. DNA for the CDR3: TGTGCCAGCAGCCCCGGCGGGGGGCGGGGGGCTGGGACCCAGTACTTC.

This clone was seen just once. This chain joins TRBV19 and TRBJ2-4, with 10 bases identical to TRBD1. V shed 2 bases and J 1 base; nucleotides not matched to a gene: 2. The CDR3 spans 16 residues. Germline loops: CDR1 LNHDA, CDR2 SQIVND (reference sequence). The CDR3 region has the DNA TGTGCCAGTAGTATACAGGGACAGGGGGCCAAAAACATTCAGTACTTC. This encodes CASSIQGQGAKNIQYF.

This clone was observed a single time. The junction shows a germline mismatch at one end, possibly a read error. This chain uses TRBV7-9 with TRBJ2-3; tentatively, D is TRBD2 (5 bases). CDR3 length equals 16 residues. Germline V gene data show CDR1 as SEHNR and CDR2 as FQNEAQ (reference sequence). CDR3 region: CSSSSIAPWSTDTQYF. For the CDR3, the DNA is TGTTCCAGCAGCTCGATAGCGCCGTGGAGCACAGATACGCAGTATTTT.

J is TRBJ1-1 and V is TRBV5-1, with D hard to call. From germline, CDR1 is SGHRS and CDR2 YFSETQ. The CDR3 spans 14 residues. The V and J ends lost 7 bases and 1 base respectively, with 14 bases between them. In DNA form, the CDR3 reads TGCGCCAGCGCCGCTGGGCTCTCGAACACTGAAGCTTTCTTT. Amino acid sequence: CASAAGLSNTEAFF.

This clone has only one observation. The gene calls are TRBV1 and TRBJ1-4; TRBD1 was called by the table and not checked on the DNA. TRBV1 is deemed a pseudogene. The CDR3 is 16 residues long. This CDR3 is CTSSQLTGTRNEKLFF. CDR3 bases: TGCACCAGCAGCCAACTAACCGGGACAAGGAATGAAAAACTGTTTTTT.

This clone showed up just a few times. The CDR3: CASSLRTRSGELFF. Here the CDR3 DNA reads TGTGCCAGCAGCCTCCGGACTAGATCCGGGGAGCTGTTTTTT. The chain couples TRBV11-2 to TRBJ2-2; 7 bases match TRBD2. The V gene end was trimmed by 5 bases and the J gene end by 6 bases; junction bases not matched to a gene: 6. Germline V gene sequence: CDR1 SGHAT, CDR2 FQNNGV. The CDR3 totals 14 residues. Together with reference TRBV11-2 and TRBJ2-2, the CDR3 gives the full variable domain: EAGVAQSPRYKIIEKRQSVAFWCNPISGHATLYWYQQILGQGPKLLIQFQNNGVVDDSQLPKDRFSAERLKGVDSTLKIQPAKLEDSAVYLCASSLRTRSGELFFGEGSRLTVL.

The rearrangement joins TRBV5-1 to TRBJ2-1, with 11 bases lining up with TRBD1. The junction had 9 bases not matched to a gene; V was cut back by 4 bases and J by 9 bases. The V gene's germline CDR1 is SGHRS and CDR2 YFSETQ. The CDR3 covers 15 residues. The CDR3 here is CASSPLGQGAGEQFF. The CDR3 DNA reads as TGCGCCAGCAGCCCTCTAGGACAGGGGGCTGGTGAGCAGTTCTTC. The full variable domain, completed using reference TRBV5-1 and TRBJ2-1, is KAGVTQTPRYLIKTRGQQVTLSCSPISGHRSVSWYQQTPGQGLQFLFEYFSETQRNKGNFPGRFSGRQFSNSRSEMNVSTLELGDSALYLCASSPLGQGAGEQFFGPGTRLTVL.

The V call is TRBV28, the J call TRBJ2-3; unclear D gene. The CDR3 sequence is 16 residues long. Germline V gene lookup returns CDR1 MDHEN and CDR2 SYDVKM. V was clipped by 5 bases and J by 4 bases, with 19 bases between them. The CDR3, as DNA: TGTGCCAGCAGTCCCCTTGTTGCCGGTCTGGCAGATACGCAGTATTTT. Translating gives CASSPLVAGLADTQYF.

The table lists this clone with a few counts. This chain joins TRBV4-1 and TRBJ2-2; D unclear. Trimming took off 4 bases at V and 2 bases at J, with 5 bases between the two ends. CDR1 is MGHRA, CDR2 YSYEKL, per germline. The CDR3 totals 13 residues. The CDR3 coding sequence is TGCGCCAGCAGCCGGGCTAACACCGGGGAGCTGTTTTTT. It yields the protein CASSRANTGELFF.

The count of this clone is one. The chain couples TRBV5-1 to TRBJ2-7; D unclear. The V gene's germline CDR1 is SGHRS and CDR2 YFSETQ. CDR3 length: 8 amino acids. V was pared by 7 bases and J by 7 bases, with 3 bases between. The CDR3 spells CASGEQYV. The CDR3 nucleotides are TGCGCCAGCGGAGAGCAGTACGTC.

The chain joins TRBV20-1 to TRBJ2-1, with D maybe TRBD1 (6 bases). V was trimmed by 3 bases and J by 9 bases, leaving 9 bases between them. The CDR3 covers 11 residues. CDR1 and CDR2 from the germline V gene are DFQATT and SNEGSKA (reference sequence). CDR3 coding DNA: TGCAGTGCTAGCAGGGGTGGTGAGCAGTTCTTC. Its translation: CSASRGGEQFF.

The CDR3 DNA follows: TGTGCCAGCAGCTTCACCACAGGTCCCTATGGCTACACCTTC. Protein product: CASSFTTGPYGYTF. The V gene is TRBV7-2, the J gene TRBJ1-2; possibly TRBD1 for D (5 bases). Germline CDR1 reads SGHTA; CDR2 reads FQGNSA. Trimming stripped 3 bases from V and 4 bases from J, with 12 bases between. The CDR3 runs to 14 residues.

V usage is TRBV2 and J usage is TRBJ2-5; D possibly corresponds to TRBD1 (6 bases). Between the trimmed V and J ends, which lost 1 base and 0 bases, there was a span of 12 bases. Looked up from germline, CDR1 is SNHLY and CDR2 is FYNNEI. The CDR3 spans 16 residues. The CDR3 loop is CASSEEQGPYQETQYF. Written as DNA, the CDR3 is TGTGCCAGCAGTGAAGAGCAGGGGCCCTACCAAGAGACCCAGTACTTC. The full variable domain, with the rest looked up from reference TRBV2 and TRBJ2-5, is EPEVTQTPSHQVTQMGQEVILRCVPISNHLYFYWYRQILGQKVEFLVSFYNNEISEKSEIFDDQFSVERPDGSNFTLKIRSTKLEDSAMYFCASSEEQGPYQETQYFGPGTRLLVL.

This chain connects TRBV5-1 to TRBJ2-2; no firm D call. The germline gives CDR1 SGHRS, CDR2 YFSETQ. CDR3 length: 14 amino acids. The V and J ends lost 1 base and 4 bases respectively, with 8 bases between them. CDR3 sequence reads: CASSLLDATGELFF. As DNA, the CDR3 is TGCGCCAGCAGCTTGCTAGACGCCACCGGGGAGCTGTTTTTT.